Shown below are 8 T cell receptor beta chains from a single sample sequenced in a study of blood T cell repertoires in COVID-19. Assay used: immunoSEQ multiplex PCR; TCRdb lists only in-frame clones, some missing. The sample has roughly 100,000 clones, more than 80% seen once; the top ten hold around 3.8%. The sequencing input was peripheral blood. These receptors all come from a woman in her fifties or sixties with acute or convalescent COVID-19.

V usage is TRBV2 and J usage is TRBJ2-1; TRBD2 aligns across 9 bases. Germline V lookup: CDR1 SNHLY, CDR2 FYNNEI. Unmatched junction bases numbered 9, after V lost 6 bases and J lost 6 bases. There are 15 residues in the CDR3. Written as DNA, the CDR3 is TGTGCCAGCAGCTTTAGCGGGAGCGCCTTCAATGAGCAGTTCTTC. Its protein product is CASSFSGSAFNEQFF.

CDR3 loop: CASSVGQGAMNEQFF. The CDR3 bases are TGTGCCAGCAGCGTAGGACAGGGGGCAATGAATGAGCAGTTCTTC. The V call is TRBV9, the J call TRBJ2-1; 10 positions match TRBD1. The trim removed 0 bases at V and 7 bases at J, leaving 4 bases unmatched. Germline loops: CDR1 SGDLS, CDR2 YYNGEE. The length of the CDR3 is 15 residues.

This clone has only one observation. The rearrangement joins TRBV20-1 to TRBJ1-2; D may be TRBD1 (6 bases). The V gene lost 3 bases and the J gene lost 4 bases, with 15 bases spanning the gap. The CDR3 sequence is 14 residues long. Germline-derived CDR1 and CDR2 are DFQATT and SNEGSKA (reference sequence). CDR3 nucleotide sequence: TGCAGTGCTAGTGGGCAGGGGATTTCCTATGGCTACACCTTC. As protein: CSASGQGISYGYTF.

The chain joins TRBV5-1 to TRBJ2-7; 10 bases are shared with TRBD1. The CDR3 contains 14 residues. The J segment lost 7 bases and the V segment lost 4 bases, leaving 8 bases of the junction unmatched. CDR1 is SGHRS and CDR2 is YFSETQ in the germline V gene. CDR3 residues: CASSPGTGAGEQYV. In DNA, the CDR3 is TGCGCCAGCAGCCCCGGGACAGGGGCAGGAGAGCAGTACGTC.

The chain combines TRBV18 with TRBJ1-5; D gene uncertain. Germline V gene data show CDR1 as KGHSH and CDR2 as LQKENI. Deletions cut 2 bases from V and 4 bases from J, with 6 bases between. This CDR3 is 13 amino acids long. In DNA form, the CDR3 reads TGTGCCAGCTCACCAGGCCGTAATCAGCCCCAGCATTTT. Amino acid sequence: CASSPGRNQPQHF.

The chain uses TRBV6-1 and TRBJ1-6; D is unresolved. Trimming took off 2 bases at V and 5 bases at J, with 7 bases between the two ends. The germline V gene encodes CDR1 MNHNS and CDR2 SASEGT. This CDR3 is 14 amino acids long. This CDR3 is CASSEWRNNSPLHF. For the CDR3, the DNA is TGTGCCAGCAGTGAATGGAGGAATAATTCACCCCTCCACTTT.

The V gene is TRBV6-6, the J gene TRBJ2-3; 15 bases map to TRBD2. Germline loops: CDR1 MNHNY, CDR2 SVGAGI (reference sequence). With 4 bases clipped from V and 3 bases from J, the junction kept 2 bases outside the gene matches. CDR3 length equals 16 residues. The CDR3 bases are TGTGCCAGCAGTTTGGGACTAGCGGGAGGAACAGATACGCAGTATTTT. This translates into CASSLGLAGGTDTQYF.

The V call is TRBV18, the J call TRBJ1-1; 7 bases are shared with TRBD1. The CDR3 runs to 16 residues. Trimming cost V 3 bases and J 6 bases; bases outside gene matches: 13. Germline V gives CDR1 KGHSH, CDR2 LQKENI. Here the CDR3 reads CASSPHPGQANAEAFF. The CDR3 DNA sequence: TGTGCCAGCTCACCCCACCCCGGACAGGCTAATGCTGAAGCTTTCTTT.